These T cell receptor beta chains were read from a single sample in a study of response to subunit inactivated influenza vaccine. Via MiXCR, TCRdb re-called the RT-PCR reads, giving one row per CDR3 protein. The sample has 530,000 or so distinct CDR3 sequences, 25% seen once; the top ten hold approximately 2%. The specimen was CD4+ T cells sorted from PBMCs, collected more than 4 days after vaccination. These receptors were obtained from a man aged 45 to 65 who received an inactivated influenza vaccine. CDR3s include the opening cysteine and the closing phenylalanine or tryptophan. Each record gives: clone size, V gene, D gene, J gene, CDR3 protein, CDR3 DNA. D genes are given only for firm matches. Expanded clones are given a class, and other clones once, few, many or no size at all.

few,TRBV5-5,NA,TRBJ1-6,CASSLVRDHNSPLHF,TGTGCCAGCAGCTTGGTCCGGGACCATAATTCACCCCTCCACTTT
NA,TRBV2,NA,TRBJ2-2,CASRLPGPNTGELFF,TGTGCCAGCAGGTTACCGGGGCCTAACACCGGGGAGCTGTTTTTT
NA,TRBV4-2,TRBD1,TRBJ2-7,CASSQEGQGLEQYF,TGTGCCAGCAGCCAAGAGGGACAGGGGCTCGAGCAGTACTTC
few,TRBV7-8,TRBD2,TRBJ2-7,CASSLAPTSGSIYEQYF,TGTGCCAGCAGCTTAGCTCCCACTAGCGGGAGTATTTACGAGCAGTACTTC
few,TRBV18,TRBD2,TRBJ2-7,CASSPPSGRFVEQYF,TGTGCCAGCTCCCCCCCTAGCGGGAGATTCGTCGAGCAGTACTTC
few,TRBV12-3/TRBV12-4,NA,TRBJ2-2,CASSAGPVGLFF,TGTGCCAGCAGTGCCGGACCCGTGGGGCTGTTTTTT
few,TRBV2,NA,TRBJ2-2,CASSNGGGELFF,TGTGCCAGCAGTAATGGAGGCGGGGAGCTGTTTTTT
few,TRBV29-1,TRBD1,TRBJ2-5,CSVDRQGETQYF,TGCAGCGTTGACCGACAGGGGGAGACCCAGTACTTC
NA,TRBV15,NA,TRBJ1-5,CATSRVIPGQPQHF,TGTGCCACCAGCAGAGTTATTCCGGGGCAGCCCCAGCATTTT
NA,TRBV24-1,NA,TRBJ2-5,CATSDFRQGIGSRETQYF,TGTGCCACCAGTGATTTTAGGCAAGGGATCGGATCTAGAGAGACCCAGTACTTC
few,TRBV7-8,TRBD2,TRBJ2-1,CASSPSNLAVYNEQFF,TGTGCCAGCAGCCCTAGCAATCTAGCGGTATACAATGAGCAGTTCTTC
NA,TRBV7-2,NA,TRBJ2-7,CASSPSWRGHEQYF,TGTGCCAGCAGCCCTTCGTGGCGGGGCCACGAGCAGTACTTC
NA,TRBV6-2/TRBV6-3,NA,TRBJ2-7,CASAGQTYEQYF,TGTGCCAGTGCGGGACAGACCTACGAGCAGTACTTC
many,TRBV4-2,TRBD1,TRBJ2-7,CASSQARDRAYEQYF,TGTGCCAGCAGCCAAGCAAGGGACAGGGCCTACGAGCAGTACTTC
NA,TRBV28,NA,TRBJ2-5,CASSRGGQKTQYF,TGTGCCAGCAGCCGTGGGGGGCAAAAGACCCAGTACTTC
NA,TRBV3-1,NA,TRBJ2-5,CASSQGEETLYF,TGTGCCAGCAGCCAAGGAGAGGAGACCCTGTACTTC
many,TRBV12-3/TRBV12-4,NA,TRBJ1-6,CASPIRIPPLHF,TGTGCCAGCCCAATCCGGATCCCACCCCTCCACTTT
NA,TRBV18,NA,TRBJ2-2,CASSPPGITGELFF,TGTGCCAGCTCACCACCGGGAATTACCGGGGAGCTGTTTTTT
NA,TRBV7-9,NA,TRBJ2-3,CASSPGTTYTDTQYF,TGTGCCAGCAGCCCGGGGACAACTTACACAGATACGCAGTATTTT
NA,TRBV2,NA,TRBJ1-1,CASSDPDKNTEAFF,TGTGCCAGCAGTGATCCAGATAAGAACACTGAAGCTTTCTTT
NA,TRBV7-9,NA,TRBJ2-1,CASSLDSGWEQFF,TGTGCCAGCAGCTTAGATTCAGGGTGGGAGCAGTTCTTC
NA,TRBV7-6,NA,TRBJ1-1,CASSRPTSLGGTEAFF,TGTGCCAGCAGCCGGCCGACCTCCTTAGGTGGGACTGAAGCTTTCTTT
NA,TRBV20-1,NA,TRBJ2-3,CSARGGRHTDTQYF,TGCAGTGCTAGAGGGGGGCGGCACACAGATACGCAGTATTTT
NA,TRBV11-2,NA,TRBJ2-5,CASSSYSETQYF,TGTGCCAGCAGCAGTTACAGCGAGACCCAGTACTTC
NA,TRBV12-3/TRBV12-4,TRBD1,TRBJ1-2,CASTVDRDGYTF,TGTGCCAGCACCGTAGACAGGGACGGCTACACCTTC
NA,TRBV5-1,NA,TRBJ1-2,CASSPRDIPGYTF,TGCGCCAGCAGCCCCCGGGACATTCCTGGCTACACCTTC
NA,TRBV20-1,NA,TRBJ2-3,CSAREVQRTYSSLYF,TGCAGTGCTAGAGAGGTGCAGAGGACATACTCTTCCCTGTATTTT
many,TRBV6-5,TRBD2,TRBJ2-1,CASSYPGLADAKNEQFF,TGTGCCAGCAGTTACCCGGGACTAGCAGACGCAAAGAATGAGCAGTTCTTC
NA,TRBV7-9,NA,TRBJ2-2,CASSANRETGELFF,TGTGCCAGCAGCGCCAACAGGGAAACCGGGGAGCTGTTTTTT
once,TRBV19,NA,TRBJ1-5,CASSMGRRANPNQPQHF,TGTGCCAGTAGTATGGGAAGACGGGCCAACCCCAATCAGCCCCAGCATTTT
NA,TRBV7-3,NA,TRBJ1-1,CASRLRETEAFF,TGTGCCAGCAGGCTCAGGGAAACTGAAGCTTTCTTT
few,TRBV9,TRBD1,TRBJ2-7,CASSSRSGQGVFNEQYF,TGTGCCAGCAGCTCCCGGAGCGGACAGGGGGTATTTAACGAGCAGTACTTC
few,TRBV20-1,NA,TRBJ2-1,CSARLTDEQFF,TGCAGTGCTAGATTAACTGATGAGCAGTTCTTC
many,TRBV3-1,TRBD1,TRBJ2-1,CASSQVVGGGNNEQFF,TGTGCCAGCAGCCAAGTTGTAGGGGGCGGAAACAATGAGCAGTTCTTC
NA,TRBV6-1,NA,TRBJ1-2,CASSPGAIIAGGYTF,TGTGCCAGCAGTCCCGGCGCCATTATAGCGGGCGGCTACACCTTC
few,TRBV9,NA,TRBJ1-1,CASSPGRENTEAFF,TGTGCCAGCTCTCCCGGTCGGGAAAACACTGAAGCTTTCTTT
few,TRBV6-2/TRBV6-3,TRBD2,TRBJ2-3,CASSRAGLGESDTQYF,TGTGCCAGCAGTCGCGCGGGACTAGGAGAGTCAGATACGCAGTATTTT
NA,TRBV20-1,NA,TRBJ1-5,CSAVTGINQPQHF,TGCAGTGCCGTTACAGGGATCAATCAGCCCCAGCATTTT
many,TRBV11-2,TRBD2,TRBJ2-7,CASSLYASGSSYEQYF,TGTGCCAGCAGCTTATATGCTAGCGGGAGCTCCTACGAGCAGTACTTC
NA,TRBV20-1,TRBD2,TRBJ2-7,CSANGQLAGGGSYEQYF,TGCAGTGCTAACGGGCAACTAGCGGGAGGCGGCTCCTACGAGCAGTACTTC
few,TRBV12-3/TRBV12-4,NA,TRBJ2-7,CASSWTASEQYF,TGTGCCAGCAGTTGGACAGCCTCCGAGCAGTACTTC
NA,TRBV24-1,NA,TRBJ2-1,CATSDSRSSYNEQFF,TGTGCCACCAGTGATTCCCGAAGCAGTTACAATGAGCAGTTCTTC
few,TRBV20-1,TRBD1,TRBJ2-1,CRTGGSYNEQFF,TGCAGAACAGGGGGGAGCTACAATGAGCAGTTCTTC
many,TRBV7-6,TRBD2,TRBJ2-1,CASSLIASGSGNEQFF,TGTGCCAGCAGCTTAATAGCTAGCGGGAGCGGTAATGAGCAGTTCTTC
few,TRBV10-3,NA,TRBJ1-1,CAITLTVNTEAFF,TGTGCCATCACCTTGACGGTGAACACTGAAGCTTTCTTT
NA,TRBV11-2,NA,TRBJ2-2,CASSLVAGFSYTGELFF,TGTGCCAGCAGCTTAGTCGCGGGATTCAGTTACACCGGGGAGCTGTTTTTT
NA,TRBV20-1,NA,TRBJ1-6,CSALGSWDSPLHF,TGCAGTGCTCTGGGTAGCTGGGATTCACCCCTCCACTTT
NA,TRBV20-1,NA,TRBJ2-5,CSARDWVAETQYF,TGCAGTGCTAGAGACTGGGTAGCAGAGACCCAGTACTTC
NA,TRBV12-3/TRBV12-4,NA,TRBJ2-2,CASSGLNTGELFF,TGTGCCAGCAGTGGCCTGAACACCGGGGAGCTGTTTTTT
NA,TRBV5-1,NA,TRBJ2-1,CASSLVGQNNEQFF,TGCGCCAGCAGCTTGGTGGGACAAAACAATGAGCAGTTCTTC
NA,TRBV7-2,NA,TRBJ2-3,CASSLEARRSDTQYF,TGTGCCAGCAGCTTGGAAGCGCGAAGGTCGGATACGCAGTATTTT
NA,TRBV6-6,NA,TRBJ1-2,CASSLGELLGYTF,TGTGCCAGCAGTTTGGGGGAATTGCTTGGCTACACCTTC
many,TRBV7-6,TRBD1,TRBJ2-2,CASSRTGANTGELFF,TGTGCCAGCAGCCGGACAGGGGCAAATACCGGGGAGCTGTTTTTT